The source of this T cell receptor (beta chain) is a study of vaccination effects on CD4 cells after COVID-19. V gave up 6 bases and J gave up 6 bases; unmatched junction bases: 9. The CDR3 is 15 residues long. CDR1 is MNHEY, CDR2 SMNVEV, per germline (reference sequence). In its sample, this clone was seen a few times. The antigen remains unidentified. Sequencing followed a ViraFEST assay step that expanded antigen-specific CD4+ T cells with viral peptide pools. Subsequent to a culture period of around 10 days, CD4+ T cells were isolated. Negative nucleocapsid antibody tests before and after vaccination confirmed no previous SARS-CoV-2 infection. A few million PBMC were seeded per well and grown in the presence of 10 IU/ml IL-2 and around 10 ug/ml peptides. Half-medium changes using IL-2 medium occurred on days 3 and 7. The table came from immunoSEQ multiplex PCR; TCRdb's copy has only in-frame clones and leaves some out. Here the sample spans under 45,000 clones, over 60% being singletons.

The starting material was CD4+ T cells from PBMCs cultured with HCoV-NL63 spike peptides, obtained before COVID-19 vaccination. The J gene is TRBJ2-5, the V gene TRBV27, with 11 bases that match TRBD2. This receptor was taken from a human donor who received a COVID-19 vaccine. CDR3 in amino acids: CASSRDSGGGKTQYF. CDR3 coding DNA: TGTGCCAGCAGCCGCGATAGCGGGGGGGGAAAGACCCAGTACTTC.